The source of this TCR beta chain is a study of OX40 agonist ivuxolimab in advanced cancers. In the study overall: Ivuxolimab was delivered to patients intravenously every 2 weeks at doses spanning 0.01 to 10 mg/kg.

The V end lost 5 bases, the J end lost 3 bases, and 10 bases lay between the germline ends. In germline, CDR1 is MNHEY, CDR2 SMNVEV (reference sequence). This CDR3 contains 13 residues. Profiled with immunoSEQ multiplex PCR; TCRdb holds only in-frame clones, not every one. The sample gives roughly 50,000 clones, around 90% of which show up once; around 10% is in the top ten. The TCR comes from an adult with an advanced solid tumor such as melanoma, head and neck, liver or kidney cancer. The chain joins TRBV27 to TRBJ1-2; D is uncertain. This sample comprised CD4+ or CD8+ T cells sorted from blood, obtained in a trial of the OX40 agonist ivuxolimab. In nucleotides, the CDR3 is TGTGCCAGCAGTCTGGGGTATGACTATGGCTACACCTTC. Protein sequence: CASSLGYDYGYTF.